This T cell receptor (beta chain) originates from a study of CD8 T cells in Susac syndrome. V gave up 8 bases and J gave up 0 bases, with 11 bases separating them. This CDR3 comprises 14 residues. Germline V gene lookup returns CDR1 SEHNR and CDR2 FQNEAQ (reference sequence). Regarding the study as a whole: An acknowledgment was made by the study that its TCR sequencing and HLA analysis involved relatively few individuals.

In regard to this clonotype: What it binds is unknown.

Random hexamers were used to reverse transcribe an amount of roughly 0.5 to 1 ug RNA. The TCR beta CDR3 was amplified by immunoSEQ multiplex PCR across 54 Vbeta, 13 Jbeta. One entry per CDR3 protein results from TCRdb running MiXCR on the immunoSEQ multiplex PCR reads. The sample carries 45,000 to 55,000 distinct CDR3 sequences, more than 85% recorded once. What was sequenced was CD8+ T cells from PBMCs. This clonotype was obtained from a human donor in good health. V usage is TRBV7-9 and J usage is TRBJ2-1; TRBD1 is a possible D gene (6 bases). CDR3 protein: CASEGESSYNEQFF. Here the CDR3 DNA reads TGTGCCAGCGAGGGGGAAAGCTCCTACAATGAGCAGTTCTTC. Full variable domain (rest looked up from reference TRBV7-9 and TRBJ2-1): DTGVSQNPRHKITKRGQNVTFRCDPISEHNRLYWYRQTLGQGPEFLTYFQNEAQLEKSRLLSDRFSAERPKGSFSTLEIQRTEQGDSAMYLCASEGESSYNEQFFGPGTRLTVL.